This TCR beta chain emerged from a study of shared clonotypes between healthy human individuals. Study-wide results and limits: Relative to memory subsets, naive subsets generally showed larger estimated richness. Specimens sampled were limited to blood, with tissue repertoires likely differing.

For this clone: Antigen: not known.

Looked up from germline, CDR1 is MNHEY and CDR2 is SMNVEV (reference sequence). CDR3 size: 15 residues. V gave up 5 bases and J gave up 1 base, with 13 bases separating them. Here immunoSEQ multiplex PCR was the method, and the copy in TCRdb shows in-frame clones only, minus some. This sample has 640,000 or so clones; approximately 79% occur once, and the top ten carry about 2%. The sample taken for sequencing was memory CD4+ T cells sorted from blood. This sample's subset: CD45RA-negative fraction. The V gene is TRBV27, the J gene TRBJ2-3; D gene uncertain. The TCR was taken from a woman younger than 45 in good health. The CDR3 region is CASSRSVRGTDTQYF. In DNA form, the CDR3 reads TGTGCCAGCAGTCGGAGCGTTAGGGGCACAGATACGCAGTATTTT.